This TCR beta chain was recorded in a study of shared clonotypes between healthy human individuals. This clone came up once. The CDR3 covers 14 residues. In germline, CDR1 is SGHDN, CDR2 FVKESK. Trimming removed 1 base from V and 5 bases from J, with 9 bases in between. This table comes from immunoSEQ multiplex PCR, and its TCRdb copy is limited to in-frame clones, with some not included. The sample holds approximately 2.5 million clones, more than 80% seen once. Sequenced: naive CD4+ T cells sorted from blood. Subset in this sample: CD45RA+ positively selected. V gene TRBV14 combines with J gene TRBJ1-3, with D possibly being TRBD1 (6 bases). The origin of this receptor is a man aged 18 to 29 in good health. CDR3 in DNA: TGTGCCAGCAGCCAAGCCGGACAGCGAAACACCATATATTTT. Protein: CASSQAGQRNTIYF.